The 2 T cell receptor beta chains given below trace back to one sample, sequenced in a study of shared clonotypes between healthy human individuals. Produced via immunoSEQ multiplex PCR; TCRdb's table is partial and in-frame only. The table has 1,500,000 or so clones, roughly 95% seen once; the top ten hold approximately 1.1%. The sample consisted of naive CD4+ T cells sorted from blood. As for subset: CD45RA+ positively selected. The receptors were sampled from a man aged 30 to 45 in good health.

The chain has TRBV11-2 and TRBJ2-1; 12 bases fit TRBD2. The length of the CDR3 is 16 residues. CDR1 and CDR2 from the germline V gene are SGHAT and FQNNGV. V dropped 5 bases and J dropped 5; count of bases not matched to a gene: 7. In nucleotides, the CDR3 is TGTGCCAGCAGCCGGGGGACTAGCGGGTCCCACAATGAGCAGTTCTTC. It is translated as CASSRGTSGSHNEQFF.

This sequence joins TRBV5-1 and TRBJ2-5; TRBD1 might be the D (7 bases). CDR3 length: 15 amino acids. The germline V gene has CDR1 SGHRS and CDR2 YFSETQ. Trimming pared 3 bases from V and 5 bases from J, leaving 17 bases between. CDR3 sequence: CASSSGGQGVETQYF. The CDR3 coding sequence is TGCGCCAGCAGCTCCGGAGGGCAGGGGGTCGAGACCCAGTACTTC.